This is a list of T cell receptor beta chains from one sample in a study of shared clonotypes between healthy human individuals. Sequenced by immunoSEQ multiplex PCR; TCRdb stores in-frame clones only, minus some. The sample yields hundreds of thousands of clones, roughly 92% seen once. Specimen: naive CD8+ T cells sorted from blood. These receptors were taken from a man aged 30-40 years in good health. The CDR3 runs from the conserved cysteine through the conserved F or W. The order of the fields is D gene, J gene, V gene, CDR3 protein. The D gene is left open where the match is weak.

TRBD1 TRBJ2-5 TRBV27 CASKTKDRVGSETQYF
NA TRBJ1-5 TRBV10-2 CASSESTSPPQHF
TRBD2 TRBJ2-7 TRBV11-2 CASSPLAGTYEQYF
NA TRBJ2-1 TRBV27 CASRWGHSYNEQFF
TRBD2 TRBJ2-3 TRBV27 CASSSSSGRKDTQYF
NA TRBJ2-3 TRBV5-6 CASSLPPTKRVTDTQYF
TRBD1 TRBJ2-2 TRBV27 CASSSLAGTGVSNTGELFF
NA TRBJ2-5 TRBV28 CASSSGFEGQTQYF
NA TRBJ1-4 TRBV7-6 CASSSSGGKEKLFF
NA TRBJ2-1 TRBV7-3 CASSLLGTSDNEQFF
TRBD1 TRBJ2-7 TRBV25-1 CASSESGTGAEQYF
NA TRBJ2-2 TRBV2 CASSEAIGYTGELFF
TRBD2 TRBJ2-7 TRBV4-3 CASSQYFGSSGGDYEQYF
TRBD1 TRBJ1-5 TRBV7-8 CASAGGGGQPQHF
NA TRBJ1-2 TRBV4-1 CASSQGTDGYTF
TRBD1 TRBJ1-5 TRBV27 CASKTQGPGRPQHF
NA TRBJ2-3 TRBV27 CASSSSSIADTQYF
NA TRBJ1-1 TRBV6-5 CASSPGGGVTEAFF
NA TRBJ2-3 TRBV5-1 CASSLHGRVGDTQYF
NA TRBJ1-6 TRBV4-3 CASSQDRVSPLHF
NA TRBJ2-6 TRBV2 CASSSLSGANVLTF
NA TRBJ2-1 TRBV19 CASSFHDTFNEQFF
TRBD1 TRBJ1-2 TRBV7-2 CASSFSRGQGYGYTF
NA TRBJ2-7 TRBV25-1 CASSGQYEQYF
TRBD2 TRBJ2-7 TRBV7-8 CASSADSGRYEQYF
TRBD1 TRBJ2-7 TRBV7-9 CASSLPGQGTYEQYF
TRBD1 TRBJ2-7 TRBV19 CASSSGTGDYEQYF
NA TRBJ1-3 TRBV13 CASSLGVTGNTIYF
NA TRBJ2-7 TRBV27 CASSLSGSYEQYF
NA TRBJ2-5 TRBV7-6 CASSRDSEETQYF
NA TRBJ2-7 TRBV29-1 CSVEVPDSPYEQYF
NA TRBJ1-3 TRBV29-1 CSVDQGLTGNTIYF
TRBD1 TRBJ1-5 TRBV28 CASRGQGNSNQPQHF
TRBD2 TRBJ2-3 TRBV7-9 CASSPRTSGRSDTQYF
NA TRBJ1-2 TRBV9 CASSVASSGNYGYTF
TRBD1 TRBJ2-3 TRBV19 CASSTDRDRATDTQYF
TRBD1 TRBJ2-3 TRBV27 CASSPRTGDDTDTQYF
TRBD1 TRBJ1-2 TRBV6-5 CASSPDRGNGYTF
NA TRBJ2-7 TRBV30 CAWEIADSYEQYF
NA TRBJ2-1 TRBV5-4 CASSFRAGFEQFF